This T cell receptor (beta chain) was sequenced in a study of response to subunit inactivated influenza vaccine. Germline assignment: CDR1 DFQATT and CDR2 SNEGSKA (reference sequence). The CDR3 consists of 12 residues. Trimming cost V 5 bases and J 4 bases, with 12 bases left between them. TCRdb re-analysed the RT-PCR reads in MiXCR, keeping a single row per CDR3 protein. The repertoire holds 500,000 to 550,000 distinct CDR3 sequences, with roughly 25% as singletons. These data are also associated with another study on T cells expressing NK-cell markers. That source adds: Researchers built TCR beta cDNA using 5'RACE template switching with UMIs. The study drew TCR beta repertoires from sorted CD3+CD56+NKG2C+, CD3+CD56+NKG2C- and CD3+CD56-NKG2C+ T cells. Seven HCMV-seropositive donors and one seronegative donor made up the eight sequenced donors.

The sample consisted of CD4+ T cells sorted from PBMCs, taken 11 to 12 days after vaccination. The V and J genes are TRBV20-1 and TRBJ2-7; no definite D call. The receptor comes from a man aged 45-65 years who received an inactivated influenza vaccine. CDR3 sequence (DNA): TGCAGTGCTCCCAGGTTAGGGTACGAGCAGTACTTC. Its protein is CSAPRLGYEQYF.